This T cell receptor (beta chain) stems from a study of metastatic and nonmetastatic thyroid tumors. Overall study context: Repertoire comparisons spanned blood and tumor or nodule tissue from malignant and benign thyroid patients. Findings of the study overall: Within blood and tumor, benign nodules reportedly had significantly lower TCR beta diversity than malignant thyroid tumors did.

This clone ranks as medium-sized. Its specificity is not known. CDR3 length: 12 amino acids. Germline CDR1 reads SGHAT; CDR2 reads FQNNGV. The junction had 3 bases not matched to a gene; V was cut back by 5 bases and J by 6 bases. Using MiXCR, TCRdb reanalyzed the PCR reads. Among over 8,500 clones listed, under 40% were seen once. None of the patients had undergone any treatment ahead of thyroid surgery. The rearrangement uses TRBV11-2 and TRBJ1-2; the match to TRBD1 covers 7 bases. The TCR was taken from a female donor with papillary thyroid cancer or a benign thyroid nodule (not recorded which). Some clones in this sample may be carry-over from other donors' samples. The sample was adjacent normal tissue. The CDR3 sequence is CASSRTGDGYTF. The CDR3 DNA reads TGTGCCAGCAGCCGTACAGGGGATGGCTACACCTTC.